The 17 T cell receptor beta chains reported below all come from one sample, sequenced in a study of OX40 agonist ivuxolimab in advanced cancers. The assay was immunoSEQ multiplex PCR, and TCRdb's table has in-frame clones only and misses some. Of about 93,000 clones listed, roughly nine tenths are singletons. Sequencing used CD4+ or CD8+ T cells sorted from blood, obtained in a trial of the OX40 agonist ivuxolimab. The source of these receptors is an adult with an advanced solid tumor such as melanoma, head and neck, liver or kidney cancer.

V and J are TRBV27 and TRBJ2-6; the D call may be TRBD1 or TRBD2 (6 bases each). V lost 3 bases and J 0 bases, leaving 12 bases between the germline ends. This CDR3 is built from 17 residues. Germline assignment: CDR1 MNHEY and CDR2 SMNVEV (reference sequence). The CDR3 region has the DNA TGTGCCAGCAGTTTCCAGGGGACTCTCTCTGGGGCCAACGTCCTGACTTTC. Translating gives CASSFQGTLSGANVLTF.

V is TRBV5-1 and J is TRBJ2-2; D ambiguous. Germline values: CDR1 SGHRS, CDR2 YFSETQ. The germline V and J ends were trimmed by 0 bases and 9 bases, with 12 bases remaining between them. The CDR3 is 14 residues long. The CDR3 DNA follows: TGCGCCAGCAGCTTGGGCGTCCCTCTCAGGGAGCTGTTTTTT. This sequence encodes CASSLGVPLRELFF.

This rearrangement joins TRBV30 to TRBJ2-7; 9 bases agree with TRBD1. Trimming cost V 7 bases and J 1 base; bases outside gene matches: 5. The germline gives CDR1 GTSNPN, CDR2 SVGIG (reference sequence). The CDR3 is 13 residues long. The CDR3 DNA follows: TGTGCCTATCAGACAGGGGGGTCCTACGAGCAGTACTTC. Its protein product is CAYQTGGSYEQYF.

The chain joins TRBV5-1 to TRBJ2-5, with TRBD2 as a possible D gene (6 bases). This CDR3 comprises 13 residues. Per germline, CDR1 SGHRS and CDR2 YFSETQ. V lost 0 bases, J lost 7 bases, and 10 bases lay in between. CDR3 loop: CASSLDQEGTQYF. The CDR3 DNA is TGCGCCAGCAGCTTGGATCAGGAGGGGACCCAGTACTTC. Filled out from reference TRBV5-1 and TRBJ2-5, the complete variable domain reads KAGVTQTPRYLIKTRGQQVTLSCSPISGHRSVSWYQQTPGQGLQFLFEYFSETQRNKGNFPGRFSGRQFSNSRSEMNVSTLELGDSALYLCASSLDQEGTQYFGPGTRLLVL.

The chain is built from TRBV4-1 and TRBJ1-2; 7 nucleotides align to TRBD1. This CDR3 has 15 amino acids. In germline, CDR1 is MGHRA, CDR2 YSYEKL. V dropped 0 bases and J dropped 0; count of bases not matched to a gene: 1. CDR3 protein: CASSQEQGTNYGYTF. In DNA, the CDR3 is TGCGCCAGCAGCCAAGAACAGGGGACTAACTATGGCTACACCTTC.

The chain is built from TRBV15 and TRBJ1-6, with D uncertain. The CDR3 length is 14 residues. Trimming pared 1 base from V and 8 bases from J, leaving 9 bases between. Germline CDR1 reads LNHNV; CDR2 reads YYDKDF (reference sequence). CDR3 sequence reads: CATSRVRVDSPLHF. CDR3 DNA sequence: TGTGCCACCAGCAGAGTAAGGGTGGATTCACCCCTCCACTTT.

The chain combines TRBV2 with TRBJ1-5, with D maybe TRBD1 (6 bases). Germline assignment: CDR1 SNHLY and CDR2 FYNNEI. V was clipped by 8 bases and J by 7 bases, with 21 bases between them. The CDR3 runs 15 residues. This CDR3 reads CASAPQGGREQPQHF. DNA of the CDR3: TGTGCCAGCGCCCCCCAAGGGGGGAGAGAACAGCCCCAGCATTTT.

The rearrangement uses TRBV2 and TRBJ1-3; 7 bases agree with TRBD1. J gave up 1 base and V 6 bases, and 6 bases lay outside the gene matches. This CDR3 contains 15 residues. Germline CDR1 reads SNHLY; CDR2 reads FYNNEI. CDR3 protein: CASRPGGRSGNTIYF. In DNA, the CDR3 is TGTGCCAGCAGACCAGGGGGGAGATCTGGAAACACCATATATTTT.

The gene calls are TRBV19 and TRBJ1-5; D gene ambiguous. There are 13 residues in the CDR3. Germline loops: CDR1 LNHDA, CDR2 SQIVND (reference sequence). Trimming took off 3 bases at V and 6 bases at J, with 9 bases between the two ends. The CDR3 DNA sequence: TGTGCCAGTAGTATCGGTTGGGGTCAGCCCCAGCATTTT. Translating gives CASSIGWGQPQHF. Using reference TRBV19 and TRBJ1-5 for the parts outside the CDR3, the full variable domain is DGGITQSPKYLFRKEGQNVTLSCEQNLNHDAMYWYRQDPGQGLRLIYYSQIVNDFQKGDIAEGYSVSREKKESFPLTVTSAQKNPTAFYLCASSIGWGQPQHFGDGTRLSIL.

The sample holds one count of this clone. The V call is TRBV18, the J call TRBJ1-6, with 8 bases fitting TRBD1. V trimming: 4 bases; J trimming: 6 bases; junction bases outside the gene matches: 8. Germline loops: CDR1 KGHSH, CDR2 LQKENI. The CDR3 sequence is 16 residues long. Written as DNA, the CDR3 is TGTGCCAGCTCACTGGACCGGACAGGGATTAATTCACCCCTCCACTTT. This sequence encodes CASSLDRTGINSPLHF.

The genes are TRBV27 and TRBJ2-7; D possibly corresponds to TRBD1 (5 bases). The CDR3 is made up of 13 amino acids. Trimming cost V 4 bases and J 3 bases, with 10 bases left between them. Germline-derived CDR1 and CDR2 are MNHEY and SMNVEV (reference sequence). CDR3 in amino acids: CASSWGLNYEQYF. Written as DNA, the CDR3 is TGTGCCAGCAGTTGGGGCCTGAACTACGAGCAGTACTTC.

The rearrangement uses TRBV7-9 and TRBJ2-3; D is unclear. Between the trimmed V and J ends, which lost 7 bases and 9 bases, there was a span of 14 bases. This CDR3 comprises 12 residues. The germline CDR1 and CDR2 sequences are SEHNR and FQNEAQ (reference sequence). CDR3 sequence reads: CASTSLDSTQYF. For the CDR3, the DNA is TGTGCCAGCACCTCATTGGATAGCACGCAGTATTTT.

This clone appeared a single time. The chain recombines TRBV5-1 with TRBJ2-3; 7 bases line up with TRBD2. The CDR3 is 14 amino acids. V dropped 4 bases and J dropped 4; count of bases not matched to a gene: 6. Germline values: CDR1 SGHRS, CDR2 YFSETQ. The CDR3 coding sequence is TGCGCCAGCAGCGGCGGACTAGTCCCAGATACGCAGTATTTT. Its protein product is CASSGGLVPDTQYF.

V usage is TRBV5-8 and J usage is TRBJ1-2; TRBD1 matches 9 bases. The CDR3 totals 16 residues. Germline CDR1 is SGHTS and CDR2 is YDEGEE. J was trimmed by 7 bases and V by 1 base; bases with no gene match: 11. DNA of the CDR3: TGTGCCAGCAGCTTGTGGGGGACAGGGACTAATTTTGGCTACACCTTC. It is translated as CASSLWGTGTNFGYTF.

The chain combines TRBV19 with TRBJ1-3; D is uncertain. The CDR3 runs to 13 residues. CDR1 LNHDA and CDR2 SQIVND come from the germline V gene (reference sequence). The V end lost 7 bases, the J end lost 0 bases, and 7 bases lay between the germline ends. The DNA for the CDR3 is TGTGCCAGTACATCCCGCTCTGGAAACACCATATATTTT. Translated: CASTSRSGNTIYF.

The chain joins TRBV5-4 to TRBJ1-2, with 8 bases matching TRBD1. This CDR3 has 14 residues. The germline CDR1 and CDR2 sequences are SGHNT and YYREEE (reference sequence). V shed 0 bases and J 2 bases; nucleotides not matched to a gene: 0. CDR3 amino acids: CASSLDRGNYGYTF. CDR3 coding DNA: TGTGCCAGCAGCTTGGACAGGGGGAACTATGGCTACACCTTC.

The chain employs TRBV2 and TRBJ2-7; 11 positions agree with TRBD1. Germline V lookup: CDR1 SNHLY, CDR2 FYNNEI. This CDR3 region has 15 residues. V lost 2 bases and J lost 7; bases outside the gene matches: 7. CDR3 protein: CASSEMGQGVGEQYF. CDR3 bases: TGTGCCAGCAGTGAAATGGGACAGGGGGTCGGAGAGCAGTACTTC.